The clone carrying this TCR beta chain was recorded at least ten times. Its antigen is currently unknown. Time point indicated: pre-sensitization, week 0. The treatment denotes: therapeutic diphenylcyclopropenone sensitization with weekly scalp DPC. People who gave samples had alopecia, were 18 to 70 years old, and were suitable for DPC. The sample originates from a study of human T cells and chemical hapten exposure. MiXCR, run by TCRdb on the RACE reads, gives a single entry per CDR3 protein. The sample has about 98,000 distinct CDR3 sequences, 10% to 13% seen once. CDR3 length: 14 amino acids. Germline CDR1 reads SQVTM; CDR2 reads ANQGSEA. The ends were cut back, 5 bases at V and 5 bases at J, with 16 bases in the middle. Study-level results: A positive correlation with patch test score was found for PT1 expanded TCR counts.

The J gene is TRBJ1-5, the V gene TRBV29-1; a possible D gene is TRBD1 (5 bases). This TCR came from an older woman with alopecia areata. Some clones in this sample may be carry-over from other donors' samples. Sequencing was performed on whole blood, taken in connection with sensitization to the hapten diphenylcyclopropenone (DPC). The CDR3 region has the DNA TGCAGCGTTTGCACGTCGGGGGGAGATCAGCCCCAGCATTTT. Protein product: CSVCTSGGDQPQHF. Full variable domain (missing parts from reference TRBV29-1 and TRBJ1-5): SAVISQKPSRDICQRGTSLTIQCQVDSQVTMMFWYRQQPGQSLTLIATANQGSEATYESGFVIDKFPISRPNLTFSTLTVSNMSPEDSSIYLCSVCTSGGDQPQHFGDGTRLSIL.